This TCR beta chain was documented in a study of post-analysis software for immune sequencing data. Study-level information: Patients with relapsing-remitting, secondary progressive and progressive-relapsing multiple sclerosis courses were all represented. Study-wide results and caveats: Significantly lower normalized Chao1 diversity was seen in multiple sclerosis patients than in controls. Compared with controls, patients had more of about five TRBV segments, including TRBV5-6, TRBV5-1 and TRBV20-1.

Details on this clonotype: Its matching antigen is unknown.

Incorporated into the TCR beta cDNA libraries were unique molecular identifiers, which served to reduce PCR and sequencing biases. The authors obtained 540,000 or so cDNA molecules from approximately 0.95 to 9.8 million T cells. MiXCR, run by TCRdb on the PCR reads, gives a single entry per CDR3 protein. The sample has 650,000 to 850,000 distinct CDR3 sequences; around 45% are singletons. The junction had 5 bases not matched to a gene; V was cut back by 3 bases and J by 5 bases. This CDR3 is 15 amino acids long. Germline CDR1 and CDR2: DFQATT and SNEGSKA (reference sequence). The chain joins TRBV20-1 to TRBJ2-5, with TRBD2 matching over 14 bases. The sample was blood. The sequence was obtained from a girl aged 5-17 years with multiple sclerosis. The chain's CDR3 is CSARGTSGRGETQYF. The CDR3 DNA reads as TGCAGTGCTAGGGGGACTAGCGGGAGAGGGGAGACCCAGTACTTC.